Below are 20 T cell receptor beta chains sequenced from a single sample in a study of cytomegalovirus exposure and HLA in healthy donors (dated by TCRdb to the late 2010s). Libraries were prepared through the immunoSEQ multiplex PCR assay. For the multiplex PCR, a mixture combining 60 forward primers for TCR Vbeta segments and 13 reverse primers for TCR Jbeta segments was used. The clones in this table, taken by TCRdb from immuneACCESS, are in-frame only. Not every clone is retained; where verified, under half of the shortfall comes from an unresolved V gene, and the cause of the rest is unknown. The sample table records 99,000 or so clones; around four fifths of these occur just once. The top ten constitute around 8.6% of the sample. What was sequenced was PBMCs. The receptors were sampled from a woman in her forties in good health and CMV-seropositive.

The chain employs TRBV4-2 and TRBJ2-3; D is uncertain. V was clipped by 3 bases and J by 1 base, with 8 bases between them. The germline CDR1 and CDR2 sequences are LGHNA and YNFKEQ. CDR3 length: 14 amino acids. CDR3 nucleotides: TGTGCCAGCAGCCACGCGTCGGGCACAGATACGCAGTATTTT. This encodes CASSHASGTDTQYF.

This clone has just a few counts. V gene TRBV5-1 combines with J gene TRBJ2-1; 8 positions agree with TRBD2. In germline, CDR1 is SGHRS, CDR2 YFSETQ. This CDR3 is built from 17 residues. With V trimmed by 0 bases and J by 3 bases, 8 bases remained unmatched. In nucleotides, the CDR3 is TGCGCCAGCAGCTTGGGGGACGTTAGCGGGGTCTACAATGAGCAGTTCTTC. As protein: CASSLGDVSGVYNEQFF.

The chain links TRBV9 to TRBJ1-3, with 7 bases that match TRBD1. Trimming cost V 0 bases and J 9 bases; bases outside gene matches: 12. From germline, CDR1 is SGDLS and CDR2 YYNGEE. The length of the CDR3 is 16 residues. Here the CDR3 reads CASSVEIGGPGGTIYF. In DNA, the CDR3 is TGTGCCAGCAGCGTAGAAATAGGGGGCCCCGGGGGCACCATATATTTT.

This clone has a handful of counts. V usage is TRBV9 and J usage is TRBJ1-2; D may be TRBD1 (6 bases). From germline, CDR1 is SGDLS and CDR2 YYNGEE. Trimming removed 4 bases at V and 4 bases at J, with 14 bases between. This CDR3 has 14 residues. CDR3 coding DNA: TGTGCCAGCAGCAACCGGGACACCGTCTATGGCTACACCTTC. It translates to CASSNRDTVYGYTF.

Notes on this clone: The junction departs from the called germline gene at one end, perhaps through a read error. The chain links TRBV19 to TRBJ1-4, with unresolved D. Germline V lookup: CDR1 LNHDA, CDR2 SQIVND (reference sequence). This CDR3 is built from 11 residues. This chain's CDR3 is CASSSLAAKPF. The DNA of the CDR3 is TGTGCCAGTAGCTCCTTAGCGGCGAAACCTTTT. Complete variable domain (other parts from reference TRBV19 and TRBJ1-4): DGGITQSPKYLFRKEGQNVTLSCEQNLNHDAMYWYRQDPGQGLRLIYYSQIVNDFQKGDIAEGYSVSREKKESFPLTVTSAQKNPTAFYLCASSSLAAKPFGSGTQLSVL.

The chain is built from TRBV2 and TRBJ2-5; TRBD2 matches at 11 bases. V lost 0 bases to trimming and J lost 5 bases; unmatched junction nucleotides: 8. The germline V gene has CDR1 SNHLY and CDR2 FYNNEI. The CDR3 extends over 17 amino acids. The CDR3 here is CASSEAGASGGTETQYF. The CDR3 DNA follows: TGTGCCAGCAGTGAAGCGGGGGCTAGCGGGGGGACTGAGACCCAGTACTTC.

The chain recombines TRBV5-4 with TRBJ1-1, with 7 bases lining up with TRBD1. The J segment lost 1 base and the V segment lost 9 bases, leaving 3 bases of the junction unmatched. Germline CDR1 reads SGHNT; CDR2 reads YYREEE (reference sequence). There are 12 residues in the CDR3. CDR3 protein: CAMGTANTEAFF. The CDR3 region has the DNA TGTGCCATGGGGACAGCGAACACTGAAGCTTTCTTT.

In DNA, the CDR3 is TGTGCCAGCTCACAGTTTGGAGCGCCCCAACACTACGAGCAGTACTTC. It encodes CASSQFGAPQHYEQYF. The chain couples TRBV18 to TRBJ2-7, with D hard to call. The CDR3 is 16 amino acids. Germline assignment: CDR1 KGHSH and CDR2 LQKENI. The ends were cut back, 4 bases at V and 3 bases at J, with 19 bases in the middle. Using reference TRBV18 and TRBJ2-7 for the parts outside the CDR3, the full variable domain is NAGVMQNPRHLVRRRGQEARLRCSPMKGHSHVYWYRQLPEEGLKFMVYLQKENIIDESGMPKERFSAEFPKEGPSILRIQQVVRGDSAAYFCASSQFGAPQHYEQYFGPGTRLTVT.

V usage is TRBV5-1 and J usage is TRBJ2-5; 7 nucleotides align to TRBD1. J gave up 5 bases and V 4 bases, and 8 bases lay outside the gene matches. CDR1 is SGHRS, CDR2 YFSETQ, per germline. The CDR3 sequence is 14 residues long. As DNA, the CDR3 is TGCGCCAGCAGCCTAGACAGGGTTCGGGAGACCCAGTACTTC. This encodes CASSLDRVRETQYF.

This clone was observed a few times. The CDR3 DNA reads as TGTGCCAGCAGCTTAGTTGGTCCGGGACAGGGAAAGTTTCAGCCCCAGCATTTT. It yields the protein CASSLVGPGQGKFQPQHF. This chain links TRBV7-8 with TRBJ1-5, with 9 positions matching TRBD1. Germline values: CDR1 SGHVS, CDR2 FQNEAQ. CDR3 size: 18 residues. Trimming at V came to 1 base and at J to 6 bases, leaving 13 bases not matched to a gene.

V and J are TRBV23-1 and TRBJ1-6; 9 bases agree with TRBD1. TRBV23-1 is an open reading frame, and its role is uncertain. The CDR3 consists of 20 residues. The V segment lost 3 bases and the J segment 5 bases; nucleotides outside the gene matches: 17. The CDR3 here is CASSQRNSPDRGPHNSPLHF. In DNA form, the CDR3 reads TGCGCCAGCAGTCAGCGGAATTCCCCGGACAGGGGTCCTCATAATTCACCCCTCCACTTT.

The chain employs TRBV18 and TRBJ2-7; D might be TRBD2 (6 bases). Trimming removed 0 bases from V and 3 bases from J, with 9 bases in between. The CDR3 contains 14 residues. Germline V CDR1 and CDR2: KGHSH, LQKENI. The CDR3 sequence is CASSPPGLNYEQYF. The CDR3 DNA reads as TGTGCCAGCTCACCACCGGGACTCAACTACGAGCAGTACTTC.

This clone was counted only a few times. This chain links TRBV6-6 with TRBJ1-4, with TRBD1 identical over 8 bases. CDR3 length: 14 residues. Germline loops: CDR1 MNHNY, CDR2 SVGAGI (reference sequence). The ends lost 4 bases at V and 4 bases at J; junction bases unmatched: 2. The CDR3 reads CASSWGQVNEKLFF. The CDR3 nucleotides are TGTGCCAGCAGTTGGGGACAGGTTAATGAAAAACTGTTTTTT.

This sequence joins TRBV29-1 and TRBJ2-3, with D possibly matching TRBD2 (5 bases). The V and J ends lost 4 bases and 0 bases respectively, with 8 bases between them. The germline CDR1 and CDR2 sequences are SQVTM and ANQGSEA. This CDR3 is 13 amino acids long. CDR3 residues: CSVGLASTDTQYF. DNA of the CDR3: TGCAGCGTTGGGCTAGCCAGCACAGATACGCAGTATTTT.

V is TRBV5-1 and J is TRBJ2-1; 13 bases fit TRBD2. The CDR3 runs to 15 residues. Germline CDR1 is SGHRS and CDR2 is YFSETQ. J lost 8 bases, V lost 5 bases, and 7 bases had no gene match. CDR3 protein: CASSLLAGGTYEQFF. CDR3 sequence (DNA): TGCGCCAGCAGTTTACTAGCGGGGGGGACATATGAGCAGTTCTTC. Supplemented by reference TRBV5-1 and TRBJ2-1, the full variable domain reads KAGVTQTPRYLIKTRGQQVTLSCSPISGHRSVSWYQQTPGQGLQFLFEYFSETQRNKGNFPGRFSGRQFSNSRSEMNVSTLELGDSALYLCASSLLAGGTYEQFFGPGTRLTVL.

V and J are TRBV29-1 and TRBJ2-1; a weak D match, TRBD2 (5 bases). The CDR3 totals 14 residues. Germline V gene data show CDR1 as SQVTM and CDR2 as ANQGSEA. The V end was cut by 3 bases, the J end by 9 bases, with 18 bases between. For the CDR3, the DNA is TGCAGCGTTGAGTCTCTCGGGCGGGCGGGTGAGCAGTTCTTC. Translating gives CSVESLGRAGEQFF.

Only a few counts were recorded for this clone. The chain joins TRBV19 to TRBJ1-1; 7 bases fit TRBD1. Germline V gives CDR1 LNHDA, CDR2 SQIVND (reference sequence). After removal of 4 bases from V and 5 bases from J, the junction contained 10 bases not matched to a gene. CDR3 length: 15 residues. The CDR3 region has the DNA TGTGCCAGTAGTAGGGCATCAGGGGGTCGGACTGAAGCTTTCTTT. Protein sequence: CASSRASGGRTEAFF.

The chain is built from TRBV19 and TRBJ1-2, with a possible D match to TRBD1 (6 bases). The germline V gene has CDR1 LNHDA and CDR2 SQIVND (reference sequence). Trimming took 5 bases from V and 8 from J, leaving 24 bases between them. CDR3 length equals 16 residues. CDR3 DNA sequence: TGTGCCAGTAGTTCCCGAGGCCGACCAGGGGAGGGAGGCTACACCTTC. Protein sequence: CASSSRGRPGEGGYTF.

This clone was detected a few times. The chain couples TRBV28 to TRBJ1-1; 7 bases align to TRBD1. From germline, CDR1 is MDHEN and CDR2 SYDVKM. CDR3 length: 13 residues. Trimming at V came to 5 bases and at J to 8 bases, leaving 8 bases not matched to a gene. CDR3 residues: CASSTWDSVEAFF. For the CDR3, the DNA is TGTGCCAGCAGTACGTGGGACAGCGTCGAAGCTTTCTTT.

This clone was recorded a few times. This rearrangement joins TRBV4-1 to TRBJ1-2, with D uncertain. V was clipped by 0 bases and J by 13 bases, with 18 bases between them. Germline CDR1 reads MGHRA; CDR2 reads YSYEKL. The CDR3 length is 14 residues. CDR3 region: CASSQDVSILRPTF. In DNA, the CDR3 is TGCGCCAGCAGCCAAGATGTTTCCATCCTGCGGCCCACCTTC.